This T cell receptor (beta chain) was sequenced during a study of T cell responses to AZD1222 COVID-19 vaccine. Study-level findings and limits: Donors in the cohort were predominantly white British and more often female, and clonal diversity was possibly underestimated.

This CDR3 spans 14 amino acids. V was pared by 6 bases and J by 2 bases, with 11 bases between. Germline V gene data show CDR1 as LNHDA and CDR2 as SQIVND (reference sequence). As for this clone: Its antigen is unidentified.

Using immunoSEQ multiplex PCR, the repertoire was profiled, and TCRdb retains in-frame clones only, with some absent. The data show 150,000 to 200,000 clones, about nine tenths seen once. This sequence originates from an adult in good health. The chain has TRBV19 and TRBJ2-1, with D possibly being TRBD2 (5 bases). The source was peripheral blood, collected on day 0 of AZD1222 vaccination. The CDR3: CASRKREPYNEQFF. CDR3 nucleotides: TGTGCCAGTAGAAAGAGGGAACCCTACAATGAGCAGTTCTTC.